One sample yielded the 3 T cell receptor beta chains listed below, sequenced in a study of T cell responses to AZD1222 COVID-19 vaccine. Using immunoSEQ multiplex PCR, the repertoire was profiled, and TCRdb retains in-frame clones only, with some absent. The table shows approximately 110,000 clones, with 80% to 95% occurring only once. The material sequenced was peripheral blood, taken 28 days after the second AZD1222 dose. These receptor sequences come from an adult who received the AZD1222 COVID-19 vaccine.

The genes are TRBV27 and TRBJ2-1; weak D call: TRBD2 (7 bases). The CDR3 runs 13 residues. Germline V gene lookup returns CDR1 MNHEY and CDR2 SMNVEV (reference sequence). V lost 6 bases, J lost 5 bases, and 11 bases lay in between. CDR3: CASRGGPNNEQFF. The CDR3 DNA is TGTGCCAGCAGGGGGGGGCCCAACAATGAGCAGTTCTTC.

Written as DNA, the CDR3 is TGTGCCAGCAGTTACCCGGGTGATCCCCTGAACAATGAGCAGTTCTTC. This sequence encodes CASSYPGDPLNNEQFF. The chain links TRBV6-5 to TRBJ2-1, with no clear D. The CDR3 runs 16 residues. Germline values: CDR1 MNHEY, CDR2 SVGAGI. The ends were cut back, 2 bases at V and 5 bases at J, with 16 bases in the middle.

The chain links TRBV11-2 to TRBJ1-6; 7 bases map to TRBD1. CDR3 size: 14 residues. V was clipped by 6 bases and J by 14 bases; unmatched bases: 13. Germline values: CDR1 SGHAT, CDR2 FQNNGV. The CDR3 DNA follows: TGTGCCAGCAGTCGACAGGTGCAGGGGGGGACCCTCCACTTT. Protein: CASSRQVQGGTLHF.